This TCR beta chain originates from a study of blood T cell repertoires in COVID-19. The CDR3 has 18 residues. CDR1 and CDR2 (germline): MGHRA, YSYEKL. V was clipped by 2 bases and J by 0 bases, with 14 bases between them. Original processing notes: From reference gene primer amplification, estimates of nucleated cell counts were derived. TCRdb's table, derived via immunoSEQ multiplex PCR, lists solely in-frame clones and lacks some. Clone size and the V and J calls come from that table; the DNA yielded D and trimming. This sample yields 350,000 to 400,000 clones, of which roughly nine tenths are seen a single time; around 3% belongs to the top ten.

Source material: PBMCs or T cells enriched from blood (not recorded which). This receptor was identified in a woman under 40 who had recovered from COVID-19. V is TRBV4-1 and J is TRBJ1-6; possible D gene TRBD1, 5 bases. CDR3 protein: CASSQFEWGSSYNSPLHF. DNA of the CDR3: TGCGCCAGCAGCCAATTTGAATGGGGCAGCTCCTATAATTCACCCCTCCACTTT.